The T cell receptor (beta chain) under discussion was sequenced for a study of blood T cells in healthy people across ages. Overall study results and limits: Observed TCR beta diversity per million T cells went down as age went up. This fall followed a roughly linear course with age. Naive T cell percentage showed a strong correlation with the diversity of TCR beta.

Every sample yielded at least 6.5 million isolated PBMCs. For the second PCR, which ran for about 6 to 11 cycles, a sample-barcoded 5' primer and a J-beta primer mix were used. MiXCR, applied by TCRdb to the 5' RACE reads, yields one record per CDR3 protein. The table records hundreds of thousands of distinct CDR3 sequences, roughly 24% of them present only once. V was pared by 5 bases and J by 1 base, with 5 bases of the junction left unmatched. The CDR3 spans 14 residues. Germline V gives CDR1 SGHTA, CDR2 FQGTGA. This clonotype has more than one count but fewer than ten. Its target is unknown. The sample was also reused in another study, on T cells of mothers and their children. Turning to that study: The study obtained over 8.5 million TCR beta CDR3 reads per mother and about 3 million per child.

Sequenced sample: blood. This clonotype originated in a boy aged 5-17 years in good health. The chain combines TRBV7-3 with TRBJ2-7; 7 bases align to TRBD2. CDR3 sequence (DNA): TGTGCCAGCAGCGTCTCGGGACTATCCTACGAGCAGTACTTC. Residues: CASSVSGLSYEQYF.